These 27 T cell receptor beta chains were all obtained from the same sample, sequenced in a study of cytomegalovirus exposure and HLA in healthy donors. 13 Jbeta primers and 60 Vbeta primers were used for the PCR. The method was immunoSEQ multiplex PCR; TCRdb's version includes in-frame clones alone and lacks a portion of them. The sample yields 200,000 to 250,000 clones, less than 80% seen once. Source material: PBMCs. The receptors originated from a girl aged 2 to 10 in good health and CMV-seronegative.

The count of this clone is one. The rearrangement uses TRBV5-1 and TRBJ2-7; D call uncertain. V was pared by 7 bases and J by 1 base, with 9 bases between. The CDR3 has 12 amino acids. CDR1 SGHRS and CDR2 YFSETQ come from the germline V gene. The CDR3: CASPHESYEQYF. The CDR3 DNA follows: TGCGCCAGCCCCCACGAGTCCTACGAGCAGTACTTC. The full variable domain, in which reference TRBV5-1 and TRBJ2-7 provide the parts outside the CDR3, is KAGVTQTPRYLIKTRGQQVTLSCSPISGHRSVSWYQQTPGQGLQFLFEYFSETQRNKGNFPGRFSGRQFSNSRSEMNVSTLELGDSALYLCASPHESYEQYFGPGTRLTVT.

This clone was seen a handful of times. The chain is built from TRBV10-1 and TRBJ2-5; TRBD2 matches at 8 bases. The J call may be in error: the DNA end matches TRBJ2-7 better. The germline gives CDR1 WNHNN, CDR2 SYGVQD (reference sequence). The CDR3 contains 16 residues. This chain's CDR3 is CASSGKAGVSWDEQYF. The CDR3 bases are TGCGCCAGCAGTGGGAAAGCGGGAGTATCTTGGGACGAGCAGTACTTC.

The gene calls are TRBV2 and TRBJ1-2; the D is unclear. There are 15 residues in the CDR3. Germline values: CDR1 SNHLY, CDR2 FYNNEI. With 5 bases removed from V and 1 base from J, the gap between germline ends came to 14 bases. The CDR3 reads CASSSTVTFNYGYTF. The CDR3 DNA reads TGTGCCAGCAGTAGTACAGTTACCTTTAACTATGGCTACACCTTC.

In its sample, this clone was seen a few times. The CDR3 region has the DNA TGTGCCAGCAGTAATGGACAGGGCTACTCTGGGGCCAACGTCCTGACTTTC. Its protein is CASSNGQGYSGANVLTF. This sequence joins TRBV2 and TRBJ2-6, with 8 bases identical to TRBD1. V lost 5 bases, J lost 0 bases, and 6 bases stayed unmatched. The CDR3 contains 17 residues. Germline CDR1 reads SNHLY; CDR2 reads FYNNEI. Complete variable domain (other parts from reference TRBV2 and TRBJ2-6): EPEVTQTPSHQVTQMGQEVILRCVPISNHLYFYWYRQILGQKVEFLVSFYNNEISEKSEIFDDQFSVERPDGSNFTLKIRSTKLEDSAMYFCASSNGQGYSGANVLTFGAGSRLTVL.

The rearrangement links TRBV6-1 to TRBJ1-2; D perhaps matches TRBD1 (6 bases). Trimming shortened V by 9 bases and J by 8 bases, and 19 bases separated the two germline ends. This CDR3 contains 13 residues. From germline, CDR1 is MNHNS and CDR2 SASEGT. Here the CDR3 reads CARSMGAGSGYTF. The CDR3, as DNA: TGTGCCAGAAGTATGGGGGCAGGTAGCGGCTACACCTTC.

V gene TRBV2 combines with J gene TRBJ1-4, with 7 bases fitting TRBD1. The J segment lost 3 bases and the V segment lost 6 bases, leaving 7 bases of the junction unmatched. The CDR3 covers 15 residues. Germline CDR1 and CDR2: SNHLY and FYNNEI. CDR3 loop: CASRGTTGSNEKLFF. The DNA of the CDR3 is TGTGCCAGCAGGGGAACGACAGGGTCTAATGAAAAACTGTTTTTT.

This rearrangement joins TRBV14 to TRBJ1-4; D gene unclear. The germline V and J ends were trimmed by 1 base and 8 bases, with 14 bases remaining between them. The CDR3 extends over 15 amino acids. Germline CDR1 is SGHDN and CDR2 is FVKESK. The chain's CDR3 is CASSQGRAVREKLFF. CDR3 coding DNA: TGTGCCAGCAGCCAAGGGAGGGCGGTGAGAGAAAAACTGTTTTTT.

The rearrangement joins TRBV9 to TRBJ1-1, with no clear D. The CDR3 is 15 residues long. Germline assignment: CDR1 SGDLS and CDR2 YYNGEE. V dropped 2 bases and J dropped 0 bases, with 11 bases sitting between them. CDR3 in amino acids: CASSVEPSLNTEAFF. CDR3 in DNA: TGTGCCAGCAGCGTGGAGCCTTCCCTGAACACTGAAGCTTTCTTT.

The V call is TRBV6-1, the J call TRBJ2-5; 8 bases line up with TRBD2. Germline V gene data show CDR1 as MNHNS and CDR2 as SASEGT. J gave up 4 bases and V 7 bases, and 5 bases lay outside the gene matches. The CDR3 is 13 amino acids. The CDR3 region is CASTAGEIETQYF. Written as DNA, the CDR3 is TGTGCCAGCACAGCGGGAGAGATAGAGACCCAGTACTTC.

The chain recombines TRBV1 with TRBJ1-2; the table calls TRBD1, which could not be checked here. TRBV1 is a recognized pseudogene. CDR3 length: 16 residues. The chain's CDR3 is CTSSQPPGQGEYGYTF. The CDR3 coding sequence is TGCACCAGCAGCCAGCCTCCCGGACAGGGGGAATATGGCTACACCTTC.

This clone has more than one count but fewer than ten. J is TRBJ1-2 and V is TRBV2; 9 positions agree with TRBD1. This CDR3 contains 15 residues. With 6 bases clipped from V and 2 bases from J, the junction kept 7 bases outside the gene matches. Germline V gives CDR1 SNHLY, CDR2 FYNNEI. The CDR3 DNA sequence: TGTGCCAGCAGACCCAGGACAGGGGCGAACTATGGCTACACCTTC. Protein: CASRPRTGANYGYTF.

V usage is TRBV4-1 and J usage is TRBJ1-2; D gene unclear. Germline CDR1 reads MGHRA; CDR2 reads YSYEKL. Trimming took off 0 bases at V and 8 bases at J, with 16 bases between the two ends. The CDR3 is made up of 15 amino acids. The CDR3 is CASSQDPGRAGGYTF. The CDR3, as DNA: TGCGCCAGCAGCCAAGACCCGGGGAGGGCTGGGGGCTACACCTTC.

CDR3 sequence reads: CATSRDRPGTLSSYNEQFF. The DNA for the CDR3 is TGTGCCACCAGCAGAGATCGCCCGGGTACCCTCAGCTCCTACAATGAGCAGTTCTTC. V is TRBV15 and J is TRBJ2-1, with D hard to call. This CDR3 comprises 19 residues. Germline-derived CDR1 and CDR2 are LNHNV and YYDKDF (reference sequence). V lost 0 bases and J 0 bases, leaving 18 bases between the germline ends.

This chain joins TRBV5-4 and TRBJ1-2; possibly TRBD1 for D (5 bases). Trimming removed 6 bases at V and 3 bases at J, with 18 bases between. The length of the CDR3 is 15 residues. Looked up from germline, CDR1 is SGHNT and CDR2 is YYREEE (reference sequence). The CDR3 protein is CASTMDRGAYYGYTF. CDR3 sequence (DNA): TGTGCCAGCACTATGGATAGGGGCGCATACTATGGCTACACCTTC.

J is TRBJ2-7 and V is TRBV19, with 7 bases aligning to TRBD2. V was clipped by 7 bases and J by 3 bases; unmatched bases: 12. Germline CDR1 and CDR2: LNHDA and SQIVND (reference sequence). The CDR3 is 15 residues long. The CDR3 coding sequence is TGTGCCAGTACCCCAGGTCTCGGGGAGGGCTACGAGCAGTACTTC. Protein sequence: CASTPGLGEGYEQYF.

This clone was seen once. The chain has TRBV5-1 and TRBJ2-2, with 10 nucleotides matching TRBD2. This CDR3 spans 16 amino acids. CDR1 and CDR2 (germline): SGHRS, YFSETQ. J lost 4 bases, V lost 2 bases, and 5 bases had no gene match. CDR3 protein: CASSFTAGGRTGELFF. The CDR3 region has the DNA TGCGCCAGCAGCTTCACAGCGGGGGGGCGCACCGGGGAGCTGTTTTTT.

The rearrangement uses TRBV9 and TRBJ1-1; 9 nucleotides match TRBD1. Germline V gene sequence: CDR1 SGDLS, CDR2 YYNGEE. The CDR3 covers 15 residues. Trimming at V came to 3 bases and at J to 0 bases, leaving 3 bases not matched to a gene. CDR3 DNA sequence: TGTGCCAGCAGCGGGGGGACAGGGATGAACACTGAAGCTTTCTTT. This gives the protein CASSGGTGMNTEAFF.

V is TRBV29-1 and J is TRBJ2-5, with no clear D. The last part of the DNA fits TRBJ2-7 better; the J call may be wrong. CDR1 and CDR2 from the germline V gene are SQVTM and ANQGSEA. The CDR3 consists of 13 residues. The CDR3 sequence: CRSPLESDYEQYF. DNA of the CDR3: TGCAGGTCTCCTCTAGAAAGCGACTACGAGCAGTACTTC.

The chain links TRBV6-5 to TRBJ1-1; D is perhaps TRBD1 (5 bases). CDR3 size: 14 residues. Germline values: CDR1 MNHEY, CDR2 SVGAGI. V was shortened by 2 bases and J by 7 bases, with 14 bases between the two germline ends. CDR3 coding DNA: TGTGCCAGCAGTTACATCGGCAGGGCTAGTGAAGCTTTCTTT. Translation: CASSYIGRASEAFF.

The gene calls are TRBV15 and TRBJ1-3; no firm D call. The V end lost 5 bases, the J end lost 0 bases, and 17 bases lay between the germline ends. The CDR3 has 17 residues. Germline lookup yields CDR1 LNHNV and CDR2 YYDKDF (reference sequence). DNA of the CDR3: TGTGCCACCAGCTCAGGCCTTACTCGATACTCTGGAAACACCATATATTTT. This codes for CATSSGLTRYSGNTIYF.

The genes are TRBV30 and TRBJ2-3; 10 nucleotides match TRBD2. The CDR3 runs 16 residues. Losses at the gene ends were 1 base for V and 5 bases for J; bases not matched to a gene: 9. Germline CDR1 is GTSNPN and CDR2 is SVGIG (reference sequence). CDR3 DNA: TGTGCCTGGAGTGACAGACCGGGACTAGCGAGAGATACGCAGTATTTT. Encoded protein: CAWSDRPGLARDTQYF. The full variable domain, with the rest looked up from reference TRBV30 and TRBJ2-3, is SQTIHQWPATLVQPVGSPLSLECTVEGTSNPNLYWYRQAAGRGLQLLFYSVGIGQISSEVPQNLSASRPQDRQFILSSKKLLLSDSGFYLCAWSDRPGLARDTQYFGPGTRLTVL.

The CDR3 DNA is TGCGCCAGCAGTGCGCTAGGAGAGACCCAGTACTTC. This translates into CASSALGETQYF. The V call is TRBV10-2, the J call TRBJ2-5; D uncertain. The length of the CDR3 is 12 residues. Germline CDR1 and CDR2: WSHSY and SAAADI. V lost 4 bases and J 4 bases, leaving 7 bases between the germline ends.

This chain connects TRBV2 to TRBJ2-1; D possibly corresponds to TRBD1 (5 bases). The CDR3 consists of 11 residues. CDR1 and CDR2 (germline): SNHLY, FYNNEI. V was trimmed by 7 bases and J by 15 bases, leaving 16 bases between them. The CDR3, as DNA: TGTGCCAGCACCACCTCCACAGGCCCGTTCTTC. Translating gives CASTTSTGPFF. Full variable domain (outside the CDR3, taken from reference TRBV2 and TRBJ2-1): EPEVTQTPSHQVTQMGQEVILRCVPISNHLYFYWYRQILGQKVEFLVSFYNNEISEKSEIFDDQFSVERPDGSNFTLKIRSTKLEDSAMYFCASTTSTGPFFGPGTRLTVL.

The V and J genes are TRBV30 and TRBJ2-7, with D perhaps matching TRBD1 (5 bases). V shed 1 base and J shed 5 bases, with 15 bases lying between them. Germline CDR1 GTSNPN, CDR2 SVGIG (reference sequence). The CDR3 is made up of 14 amino acids. The CDR3 is CAWSGQLTANEQYF. DNA of the CDR3: TGTGCCTGGAGTGGACAGCTGACTGCAAACGAGCAGTACTTC.

Of note for this clone: Other DNA variants within this sample encode the same CDR3. The V and J genes are TRBV19 and TRBJ1-1, with TRBD1 identical over 7 bases. This CDR3 spans 14 amino acids. From germline, CDR1 is LNHDA and CDR2 SQIVND (reference sequence). With V trimmed by 2 bases and J by 1 base, 1 base remained unmatched. DNA of the CDR3: TGTGCCAGTAGTATAACAGGGGCGAACACTGAAGCTTTCTTT. Encoded protein: CASSITGANTEAFF.

CDR3: CASSAPGFETQYF. The CDR3 bases are TGTGCCAGTAGTGCCCCGGGTTTCGAGACCCAGTACTTC. This rearrangement joins TRBV19 to TRBJ2-5; D remains ambiguous. Deletions cut 5 bases from V and 5 bases from J, with 12 bases between. Germline V CDR1 and CDR2: LNHDA, SQIVND (reference sequence). The CDR3 has 13 amino acids.

The rearrangement joins TRBV5-6 to TRBJ2-5, with a possible D match to TRBD2 (5 bases). Germline assignment: CDR1 SGHDT and CDR2 YYEEEE. V lost 2 bases and J lost 4, with 9 bases in between. This CDR3 is built from 13 residues. The DNA for the CDR3 is TGTGCCAGCAGCTTTAAGGCGGGAGAGACCCAGTACTTC. As protein: CASSFKAGETQYF.